The TCR beta chain described here comes from a study of blood T cell repertoires in COVID-19. Looking at the study overall: Acute and convalescent COVID-19 samples came from the United States, Italy and Spain. T cells, B-cell-depleted T cells, or PBMCs supplied cDNA or gDNA.

As processed by the authors: Estimates of nucleated cell counts were drawn from the amplification of reference gene primers. Data came from immunoSEQ multiplex PCR; TCRdb stores just in-frame clones and leaves some out. V and J calls and clone size follow that table, whereas D and trimming were derived from the DNA. This sample carries around 300,000 clones, just over 85% of them seen once, and the ten largest clones take 2.5% to 3.5%. V shed 1 base and J shed 6 bases, with 17 bases lying between them. The CDR3 sequence is 16 residues long. Germline V gives CDR1 KGHSH, CDR2 LQKENI. The clonotype was recovered from a woman aged 25 to 39 with active or convalescent COVID-19. The chain recombines TRBV18 with TRBJ2-3, with TRBD1 as a possible D gene (6 bases). The sequenced sample was peripheral blood. The CDR3 DNA sequence: TGTGCCAGCTCACCACGTGGGGGCCTAGGTGAGGATACGCAGTATTTT. Translation: CASSPRGGLGEDTQYF.